The rows below give T cell receptor beta chains drawn from one sample of a study of blood T cell repertoires in COVID-19. The repertoire was sequenced with immunoSEQ multiplex PCR; TCRdb's copy has only in-frame clones and lacks some. The sample carries some 270,000 clones, 84% recorded once. Sequences were obtained from peripheral blood. Receptor source: a person aged 65-85 years with COVID-19, enrolled during active disease. The CDR3 runs from the conserved cysteine through the conserved F or W. D genes are given only for firm matches. Only part of the rows carry a size: once, few, many, or a class if the clone is expanded.

j_gene,abundance,d_gene,v_gene,CDR3nt,CDR3aa
TRBJ2-1,-,TRBD1,TRBV27,TGTGCCAGCAGATCGGGACAGCACAATGAGCAGTTCTTC,CASRSGQHNEQFF
TRBJ1-2,-,TRBD1,TRBV29-1,TGCAGCGTCCGACAGGGTGCGGGCTACACCTTC,CSVRQGAGYTF
TRBJ2-7,-,-,TRBV29-1,TGCAGCGTTTCGGTCGGCGAGCAGTACTTC,CSVSVGEQYF
TRBJ2-2,once,TRBD2,TRBV14,TGTGCCAGCAGCCAAAGGGCACTGCGGGAGAGGAACACCGGGGAGCTGTTTTTT,CASSQRALRERNTGELFF
TRBJ2-7,-,-,TRBV7-2,TGTGCCAGCAGCTTAGCGGGGCCCGCCTACGAGCAGTACTTC,CASSLAGPAYEQYF
TRBJ2-1,-,-,TRBV18,TGTGCCAGCTCACCAGCTAGAATCTCCTACAATGAGCAGTTCTTC,CASSPARISYNEQFF
TRBJ1-2,-,-,TRBV7-2,TGTGCCAGCAGCTTAGTGATAGACACGATCTATGGCTACACCTTC,CASSLVIDTIYGYTF
TRBJ2-3,-,TRBD2,TRBV7-3,TGTGCCAGCAGCCAAGCGGGGGCAGGCACAGATACGCAGTATTTT,CASSQAGAGTDTQYF
TRBJ1-5,-,-,TRBV4-3,TGCGCCAGCAGCCAAGACAGGGGTCAGCCCCAGCATTTT,CASSQDRGQPQHF
TRBJ1-2,-,-,TRBV6-5,TGTGCCAGCAGTTACGGACGGGATGAGGGCTACACCTTC,CASSYGRDEGYTF
TRBJ1-1,-,-,TRBV12-3/TRBV12-4,TGTGCCAGCAGTTTGGGGAGGAACACTGAAGCTTTCTTT,CASSLGRNTEAFF
TRBJ2-3,-,-,TRBV18,TGTGCCAGCTCACCAGGACAGTCCCCAGATACGCAGTATTTT,CASSPGQSPDTQYF
TRBJ2-3,many,-,TRBV7-2,TGTGCCAGCAGCTTCATTCTAGCTCCAAGGACAGATACGCAGTATTTT,CASSFILAPRTDTQYF
TRBJ2-6,-,TRBD2,TRBV7-2,TGTGCCAGCAGCCGGAAGGGGACTAGCGGGGGCCAGTGGGCCAACGTCCTGACTTTC,CASSRKGTSGGQWANVLTF
TRBJ1-2,-,-,TRBV13,TGTGCCAGCAGCCTAAACCGAGGCTATGGCTACACCTTC,CASSLNRGYGYTF
TRBJ1-6,-,-,TRBV14,TGTGCCAGCAGCCAAGAATGGGGCAGCCCGGATTCACCCCTCCACTTT,CASSQEWGSPDSPLHF
TRBJ1-1,once,-,TRBV9,TGTGCCAGCAGCGCCCACCCGGGGAGGGTCACTGAAGCTTTCTTT,CASSAHPGRVTEAFF
TRBJ2-7,-,TRBD1,TRBV28,TGTGCCAGCAGCTTAAGACAGGGGAAGTACGAGCAGTACTTC,CASSLRQGKYEQYF
TRBJ1-1,-,-,TRBV25-1,TGTGCCAGCAGTGACCGGTGGAACACTGAAGCTTTCTTT,CASSDRWNTEAFF
TRBJ1-6,-,-,TRBV7-2,TGTGCCAGCAGCTTTACCGGGTCCTATAATTCACCCCTCCACTTT,CASSFTGSYNSPLHF
TRBJ1-3,-,-,TRBV10-3,TGTGCCACCCGGGGGGAAGGAAACACCATATATTTT,CATRGEGNTIYF
TRBJ2-5,-,TRBD1,TRBV7-9,TGTGCCAGTTCCATAGCAGGGGGCTTTGAGACCCAGTACTTC,CASSIAGGFETQYF
TRBJ2-3,-,-,TRBV6-4,TGTGCCAGCAGTGACTCGGTTGAGTTTGGCACAGATACGCAGTATTTT,CASSDSVEFGTDTQYF
TRBJ2-1,-,-,TRBV3-1/TRBV3-2,TGTGCCAGCAGCCAAGATAGAGAATACAATGAGCAGTTCTTC,CASSQDREYNEQFF
TRBJ2-3,-,-,TRBV3-1/TRBV3-2,TGTGCCAGCAGCCACATAGTCTCCACAGATACGCAGTATTTT,CASSHIVSTDTQYF
TRBJ2-1,once,TRBD2,TRBV7-2,TGTGCCAGCAGCCCTTGGACTAGCGGGGGCCTTTCCTCCTACAATGAGCAGTTCTTC,CASSPWTSGGLSSYNEQFF
TRBJ1-1,-,-,TRBV5-1,TGCGCCAGCAGCTTGTCGTTCATGTCGGGGGGGAACACTGAAGCTTTCTTT,CASSLSFMSGGNTEAFF
TRBJ1-4,-,TRBD1,TRBV19,TGTGCCAGTTCCGAGAGGGGGCGGACTAATGAAAAACTGTTTTTT,CASSERGRTNEKLFF
TRBJ1-1,-,-,TRBV2,TGTGCCAGCAAACGGTTGAACACTGAAGCTTTCTTT,CASKRLNTEAFF
TRBJ1-2,-,-,TRBV25-1,TGTGCCAGCAGCAATTACAGGAACTATGGCTACACCTTC,CASSNYRNYGYTF
TRBJ2-3,-,-,TRBV6-5,TGTGCCAGCAGTCGTGGCGGTTCTAGCACAGATACGCAGTATTTT,CASSRGGSSTDTQYF
TRBJ2-3,-,-,TRBV10-3,TGTGCCATCAGTGCTGAGGACATACACACAGATACGCAGTATTTT,CAISAEDIHTDTQYF
TRBJ1-1,-,TRBD1,TRBV28,TGTGCCAGCAGTTTCCTAGGGACAGCTTCCAACACTGAAGCTTTCTTT,CASSFLGTASNTEAFF
TRBJ1-4,-,-,TRBV19,TGTGCCAGTAGTTACAGAGCTAATCCTGAAAAACTGTTTTTT,CASSYRANPEKLFF
TRBJ1-5,-,-,TRBV7-2,TGTGCCAGCAGCCAGGATTATAGCAATCAGCCCCAGCATTTT,CASSQDYSNQPQHF
TRBJ1-6,-,-,TRBV6-5,TGTGCCAGCATAGCGGGGGCCCCAGATAATTCACCCCTCCACTTT,CASIAGAPDNSPLHF
TRBJ1-3,-,TRBD1,TRBV11-2,TGTGCCAACGTAGACGTAGACAGGGACTCTGGAAACACCATATATTTT,CANVDVDRDSGNTIYF
TRBJ1-4,-,-,TRBV2,TGTGCCAGCTTGAGGATTGAGGCAACTAATGAAAAACTGTTTTTT,CASLRIEATNEKLFF
TRBJ1-5,-,-,TRBV9,TGTGCCAGCAGCCCTCAGGGGAGCAATCAGCCCCAGCATTTT,CASSPQGSNQPQHF
TRBJ2-1,-,TRBD1,TRBV19,TGTGCCAGTATGGGGACAGGGAAGATACCCTACAATGAGCAGTTCTTC,CASMGTGKIPYNEQFF
TRBJ1-4,-,TRBD1,TRBV6-1,TGTGCCAGCAGTGAAACCGGGACAGCTAACAATGAAAAACTGTTTTTT,CASSETGTANNEKLFF
TRBJ1-1,-,-,TRBV12-5,TGTGCTAGGTGGGCCGGCGATGACACTGAAGCTTTCTTT,CARWAGDDTEAFF
TRBJ2-3,-,TRBD2,TRBV10-3,TGTGCCATCACCCAGACTAGCAATTCCGAAGATACGCAGTATTTT,CAITQTSNSEDTQYF
TRBJ2-7,-,TRBD1,TRBV29-1,TGCAGCGTTGACCCGGACAGGGGTCCCTCCTACGAGCAGTACTTC,CSVDPDRGPSYEQYF
TRBJ2-7,-,TRBD2,TRBV7-9,TGTGCCAGCGGAGTTACTAGCGGCTCCTACGAGCAGTACTTC,CASGVTSGSYEQYF
TRBJ1-2,-,-,TRBV3-1/TRBV3-2,TGTGCCAGCAGCCTTAGCGGGACCGCTAACTATGGCTACACCTTC,CASSLSGTANYGYTF